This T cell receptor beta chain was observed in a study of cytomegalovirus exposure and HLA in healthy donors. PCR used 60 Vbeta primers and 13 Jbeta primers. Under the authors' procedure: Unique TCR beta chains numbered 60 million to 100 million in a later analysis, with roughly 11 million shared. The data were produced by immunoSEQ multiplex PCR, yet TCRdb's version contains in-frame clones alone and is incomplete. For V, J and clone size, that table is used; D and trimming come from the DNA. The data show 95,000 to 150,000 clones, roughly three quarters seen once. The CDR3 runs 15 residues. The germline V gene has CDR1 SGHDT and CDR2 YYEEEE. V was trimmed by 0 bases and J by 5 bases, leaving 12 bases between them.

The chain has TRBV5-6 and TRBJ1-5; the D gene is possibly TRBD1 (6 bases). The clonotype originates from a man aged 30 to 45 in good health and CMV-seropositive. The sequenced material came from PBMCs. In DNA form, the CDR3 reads TGTGCCAGCAGCTTGGCGAGGGACAAACATCAGCCCCAGCATTTT. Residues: CASSLARDKHQPQHF.